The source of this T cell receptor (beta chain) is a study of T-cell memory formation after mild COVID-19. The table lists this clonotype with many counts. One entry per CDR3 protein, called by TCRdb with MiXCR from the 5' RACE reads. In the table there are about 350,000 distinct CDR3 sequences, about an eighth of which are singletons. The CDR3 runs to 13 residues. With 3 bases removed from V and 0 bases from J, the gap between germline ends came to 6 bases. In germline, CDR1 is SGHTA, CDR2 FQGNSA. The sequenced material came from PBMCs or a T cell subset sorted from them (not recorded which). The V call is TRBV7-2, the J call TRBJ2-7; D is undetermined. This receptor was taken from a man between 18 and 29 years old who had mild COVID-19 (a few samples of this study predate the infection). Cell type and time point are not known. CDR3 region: CASSFQFSYEQYF. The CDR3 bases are TGTGCCAGCAGCTTCCAGTTCTCCTACGAGCAGTACTTC.